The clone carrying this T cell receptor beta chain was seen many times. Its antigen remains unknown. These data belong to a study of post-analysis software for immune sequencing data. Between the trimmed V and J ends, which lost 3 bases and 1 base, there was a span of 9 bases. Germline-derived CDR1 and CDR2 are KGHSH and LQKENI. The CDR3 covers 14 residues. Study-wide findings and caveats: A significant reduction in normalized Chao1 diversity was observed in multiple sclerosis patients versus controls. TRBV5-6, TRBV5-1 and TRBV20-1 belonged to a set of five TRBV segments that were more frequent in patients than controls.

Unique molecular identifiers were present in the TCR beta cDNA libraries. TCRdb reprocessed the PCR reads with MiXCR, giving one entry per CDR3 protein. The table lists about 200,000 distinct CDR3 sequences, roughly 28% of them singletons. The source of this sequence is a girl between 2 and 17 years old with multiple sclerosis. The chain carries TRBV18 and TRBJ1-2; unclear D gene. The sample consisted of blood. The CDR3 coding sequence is TGTGCCAGCTCACCTACGGACGGTAACTATGGCTACACCTTC. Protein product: CASSPTDGNYGYTF.